This TCR beta chain was recovered during a study of cytomegalovirus exposure and HLA in healthy donors. Notes on the study in general: Later analysis revealed greater clonal expansion in HLA-associated TCR beta chains than in equally common others. Confirmation in vitro established that a few CMV-associated chains were specific for CMV antigens. Earlier analysis looked at TCR beta V segments, and most were productive about 90% or about 30% of the time.

PCR primers comprised 60 Vbeta and 13 Jbeta primers. The assay was immunoSEQ multiplex PCR, and TCRdb's table has in-frame clones only and misses some. Among approximately 140,000 clones, 73% were seen once, and the ten largest hold 1.5% to 2%. In regard to this clone: Its antigen is unknown.

The CDR3 extends over 14 amino acids. V was clipped by 3 bases and J by 4 bases, with 9 bases between them. Germline V lookup: CDR1 MNHEY, CDR2 SMNVEV (reference sequence). The TCR originated in a woman aged 18-29 years in good health and CMV-seronegative. This sequence joins TRBV27 and TRBJ1-4; D not resolved. The sample comprised PBMCs. Written as DNA, the CDR3 is TGTGCCAGCAGTTTCTTCAGAAATAATGAAAAACTGTTTTTT. Protein product: CASSFFRNNEKLFF.